Presented here are 10 T cell receptor beta chains from one specimen sequenced in a study of regulatory T cells in long-lasting Graves disease. Described time point: newly diagnosed GD, antithyroid drugs for less than 3 months. The TCR library was prepared using RNA isolated from PBMCs. Assembly of TCR beta libraries relied on iRepertoire HTBI primers together with Arm-PCR of CDR3 regions. TCRdb re-called the multiplex PCR reads through MiXCR, storing one row per CDR3 protein. The data hold more than 400,000 distinct CDR3 sequences, with around 15% observed a single time. The sample was also reused in another study, on T cells in Graves' hyperthyroidism and ophthalmopathy.

The sample consisted of peripheral blood mononuclear cells (PBMCs), taken at new diagnosis, from a patient treated with antithyroid drugs. All receptors come from a woman younger than 45 with Graves disease.

This clonotype occurred many times. This chain connects TRBV12-3 or TRBV12-4 to TRBJ2-6; the match to TRBD2 covers 11 bases. Trimming took 6 bases from V and 2 from J; bases not matched to a gene: 3. This CDR3 region has 16 residues. The CDR3 here is CASRLAGAPGANVLTF. CDR3 nucleotides: TGTGCCAGCAGACTAGCGGGAGCTCCTGGGGCCAACGTCCTGACTTTC.

The V gene is TRBV5-8, the J gene TRBJ1-6; no clear D. The ends were cut back, 4 bases at V and 9 bases at J, with 17 bases in the middle. The germline gives CDR1 SGHTS, CDR2 YDEGEE. This CDR3 is 15 amino acids long. CDR3 residues: CASSPAGFHGSPLHF. The CDR3 nucleotides are TGTGCCAGCAGCCCAGCCGGGTTCCACGGTTCACCCCTCCACTTT.

The chain joins TRBV5-1 to TRBJ2-5; TRBD2 matches at 7 bases. With 3 bases clipped from V and 2 bases from J, the junction kept 10 bases outside the gene matches. Germline assignment: CDR1 SGHRS and CDR2 YFSETQ. This CDR3 is built from 16 residues. CDR3 region: CASSSSPSGTQETQYF. Here the CDR3 DNA reads TGCGCCAGCAGCTCATCACCTAGCGGAACTCAAGAGACCCAGTACTTC. The variable domain in full, completed from reference TRBV5-1 and TRBJ2-5, reads KAGVTQTPRYLIKTRGQQVTLSCSPISGHRSVSWYQQTPGQGLQFLFEYFSETQRNKGNFPGRFSGRQFSNSRSEMNVSTLELGDSALYLCASSSSPSGTQETQYFGPGTRLLVL.

This clonotype was recorded many times. This chain uses TRBV6-1 with TRBJ1-1, with TRBD1 matching 7 bases. The CDR3 spans 13 residues. The J segment lost 3 bases and the V segment lost 7 bases, leaving 5 bases of the junction unmatched. Germline loops: CDR1 MNHNS, CDR2 SASEGT. The CDR3 coding sequence is TGTGCCAGCAAACTGACAGGGTACACTGAAGCTTTCTTT. Protein: CASKLTGYTEAFF.

V gene TRBV19 combines with J gene TRBJ1-5; D gene ambiguous. The CDR3 is 15 amino acids. V lost 0 bases and J lost 5, with 11 bases in between. The V gene's germline CDR1 is LNHDA and CDR2 SQIVND (reference sequence). CDR3 sequence: CASSIDVSGYQPQHF. In nucleotides, the CDR3 is TGTGCCAGTAGTATAGATGTTTCAGGCTATCAGCCCCAGCATTTT. Supplemented by reference TRBV19 and TRBJ1-5, the full variable domain reads DGGITQSPKYLFRKEGQNVTLSCEQNLNHDAMYWYRQDPGQGLRLIYYSQIVNDFQKGDIAEGYSVSREKKESFPLTVTSAQKNPTAFYLCASSIDVSGYQPQHFGDGTRLSIL.

This clonotype was observed a handful of times. The rearrangement joins TRBV12-3 or TRBV12-4 to TRBJ2-2; D possibly corresponds to TRBD1 (5 bases). Trimming cost V 3 bases and J 7 bases, with 12 bases left between them. The CDR3 length is 14 residues. CDR3 nucleotide sequence: TGTGCCAGCAGTTTCGGTGGGGCTAACGGGGAGCTGTTTTTT. It is translated as CASSFGGANGELFF.

About this clonotype itself: A read error may produce the germline difference seen at one junction end. The chain has TRBV5-1 and TRBJ1-1; 7 nucleotides line up with TRBD1. The CDR3 extends over 13 amino acids. Per the germline V gene, CDR1 is SGHRS and CDR2 is YFSETQ. CDR3 DNA: TGCGCCAGCAGGTCGGGACAGACCACTGAAGGTTTCTTT. Translated, it gives CASRSGQTTEGFF.

This clonotype showed up many times. The V and J genes are TRBV6-1 and TRBJ2-1; weak D call: TRBD2 (6 bases). The CDR3 contains 15 residues. Germline loops: CDR1 MNHNS, CDR2 SASEGT. V was cut by 7 bases and J by 0 bases, with 13 bases left in between. CDR3 DNA sequence: TGTGCCAGCACCCTCTTCGGGAGCTCCTACAATGAGCAGTTCTTC. Amino acids: CASTLFGSSYNEQFF.

The table lists this clonotype with a count of one. The chain joins TRBV28 to TRBJ2-3; TRBD2 matches 9 bases. Trimming removed 1 base from V and 6 bases from J; junction bases left unmatched: 14. Germline V gene lookup returns CDR1 MDHEN and CDR2 SYDVKM. The CDR3 totals 18 residues. In DNA form, the CDR3 reads TGTGCCAGCAGTTTATTGCGCGGGAGGGCCACAGGTCGGGATACGCAGTATTTT. Its protein product is CASSLLRGRATGRDTQYF.

Points on this clonotype: Being one base from a much bigger clone, this may be a read error. This chain uses TRBV7-9 with TRBJ2-5, with 7 bases that match TRBD1. This CDR3 has 15 amino acids. Germline V CDR1 and CDR2: SEHNR, FQNEAQ (reference sequence). The CDR3: CASSSGQRIQETQCF. The CDR3 DNA is TGTGCCAGCAGCTCGGGACAGCGAATTCAAGAGACCCAGTGCTTC.